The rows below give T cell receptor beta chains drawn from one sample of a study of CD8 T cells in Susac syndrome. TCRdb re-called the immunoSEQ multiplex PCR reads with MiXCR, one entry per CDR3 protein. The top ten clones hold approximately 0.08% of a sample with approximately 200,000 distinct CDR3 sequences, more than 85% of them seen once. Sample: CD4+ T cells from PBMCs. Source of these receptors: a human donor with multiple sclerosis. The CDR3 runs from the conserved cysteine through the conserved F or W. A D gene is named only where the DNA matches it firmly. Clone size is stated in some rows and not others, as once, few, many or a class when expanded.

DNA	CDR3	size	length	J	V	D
TGTGCCAGCAGCTCCCGGGAGGGAAAACTGTTTTTT	CASSSREGKLFF	.	12	TRBJ1-4	TRBV7-3	.
TGCAGTGCCTGGCCAGGGGCTCAGAGTCCCTACGAGCAGTACTTC	CSAWPGAQSPYEQYF	.	15	TRBJ2-7	TRBV20-1	.
TGTGCCAGCAGCTTAGATCGAGGACCCTCTGGGGAAAAACTGTTTTTT	CASSLDRGPSGEKLFF	once	16	TRBJ1-4	TRBV11-2	.
TGTGCCAGCAGCCAAGAATGGACCCTAAGCTACACCTTC	CASSQEWTLSYTF	.	13	TRBJ1-2	TRBV4-2	.
TGTGCCAGCAGCGAGATAGCGGATGAGCAGTTCTTC	CASSEIADEQFF	.	12	TRBJ2-1	TRBV3-1	.
TGTGCCAGCAGCCAAGATCTGGGGGGGCCCCAGCATTTT	CASSQDLGGPQHF	.	13	TRBJ1-5	TRBV14	.
TGTGCCAGCAGCCAAGATCGAGCAGGGGTGGGAGGCTACACCTTC	CASSQDRAGVGGYTF	.	15	TRBJ1-2	TRBV4-2	.
TGTGCCAGCAGCTTAGGTTTAGACAGTGGCTACACCTTC	CASSLGLDSGYTF	.	13	TRBJ1-2	TRBV11-2	.
TGTGCCAGCAGTTTGGGGGCGGTGGGCCAGCCCCAGCATTTT	CASSLGAVGQPQHF	few	14	TRBJ1-5	TRBV12-3/TRBV12-4	.
TGCAGCGCCTGGGGGGAACAGCACAACGGCTATGGCTACACCTTC	CSAWGEQHNGYGYTF	.	15	TRBJ1-2	TRBV29-1	.
TGTGCCAGCAGCATAAGGTGGGATTCACCCCTCCACTTT	CASSIRWDSPLHF	once	13	TRBJ1-6	TRBV9	.
TGTGCCAGCAGCCGCGCCCAAGGAGGTTCACCCCTCCACTTT	CASSRAQGGSPLHF	.	14	TRBJ1-6	TRBV9	.
TGTGCCAGCAGCCACAGCCAGCGACCTGAAAAACTGTTTTTT	CASSHSQRPEKLFF	.	14	TRBJ1-4	TRBV9	.
TGCAGTGCGCAGGACAGGAGCTCCTATAATTCACCCCTCCACTTT	CSAQDRSSYNSPLHF	.	15	TRBJ1-6	TRBV20-1	TRBD1
TGCAGCGTTGCTGTTTCTTCCAACGTCCTGACTTTC	CSVAVSSNVLTF	.	12	TRBJ2-6	TRBV29-1	.
TGCGCCAGCAGCTTGGGCTCGGGGTACGAGCTGTTTTTT	CASSLGSGYELFF	.	13	TRBJ2-2	TRBV5-1	.
TGTGCCAGCAGCTTGGAGGGGGCTCGGGGCAATCAGCCCCAGCATTTT	CASSLEGARGNQPQHF	.	16	TRBJ1-5	TRBV5-6	TRBD1
TGTGCCAGCTCACCATCGGTAGGGGATAATTCACCCCTCCACTTT	CASSPSVGDNSPLHF	.	15	TRBJ1-6	TRBV18	.
TGCAGTGCTAGAGCCCCAGGGTACACTAGCACAGATACGCAGTATTTT	CSARAPGYTSTDTQYF	once	16	TRBJ2-3	TRBV20-1	.
TGCAGTGCAACCGACAGGGTGGCCAATGAGCAGTTCTTC	CSATDRVANEQFF	once	13	TRBJ2-1	TRBV20-1	TRBD1
TGTGCCAGCAGTAGGGGAGGGGGCGTCGATTCACCCCTCCACTTT	CASSRGGGVDSPLHF	.	15	TRBJ1-6	TRBV28	TRBD1
TGCGCAGGGGGTCTAACCGGGGAGCTGTTTTTT	CAGGLTGELFF	.	11	TRBJ2-2	TRBV29-1	TRBD1
TGTGCCAGCAGCTGGGACAGGGACATTCAGCCCCAGCATTTT	CASSWDRDIQPQHF	.	14	TRBJ1-5	TRBV7-9	TRBD1
TGTGCCTGGAGTGTAACCGGAAGCACTGAAGCTTTCTTT	CAWSVTGSTEAFF	.	13	TRBJ1-1	TRBV30	.
TGTGCCTGGAGTGGGTTCGCGGACACTGAAGCTTTCTTT	CAWSGFADTEAFF	.	13	TRBJ1-1	TRBV30	.
TGTGCCTGGAGTGCGGGGCCCACAGATACGCAGTATTTT	CAWSAGPTDTQYF	.	13	TRBJ2-3	TRBV30	.
TGCAGCGTTGTGTCCTTCGGCACAGATACGCAGTATTTT	CSVVSFGTDTQYF	.	13	TRBJ2-3	TRBV29-1	.
TGTGCCAGCAGTTTAGCGCACTGGGTTGGCTACACCTTC	CASSLAHWVGYTF	.	13	TRBJ1-2	TRBV12-3/TRBV12-4	.
TGTGCCAGCAGCGTCGGACCCGATCCAGATACGCAGTATTTT	CASSVGPDPDTQYF	.	14	TRBJ2-3	TRBV9	.
TGTGCCAGCAGCCAAGGTATCGGGTACTGGTTCTTC	CASSQGIGYWFF	.	12	TRBJ2-1	TRBV3-1	.
TGTGCCAGCAGCCAACAACTGACCCAGTACTTC	CASSQQLTQYF	.	11	TRBJ2-5	TRBV4-2	.
TGTGCCAGCAGCTTATACAGCTCTGGGGCCAACGTCCTGACTTTC	CASSLYSSGANVLTF	.	15	TRBJ2-6	TRBV7-2	.
TGTGCCTGGAGTGTACTTGGTCTGGGGGCTGAAGCTTTCTTT	CAWSVLGLGAEAFF	.	14	TRBJ1-1	TRBV30	.
TGTGCCAGCAGCCTACTAGCAAGTTACACAGATACGCAGTATTTT	CASSLLASYTDTQYF	.	15	TRBJ2-3	TRBV7-2	.
TGCAGTGCTAAAGGACTAGCCGGGGGGATCTACGAGCAGTACTTC	CSAKGLAGGIYEQYF	.	15	TRBJ2-7	TRBV20-1	TRBD2
TGTGCCAGCAGCCAGTCACTAGCGAGGAACACCGGGGAGCTGTTTTTT	CASSQSLARNTGELFF	.	16	TRBJ2-2	TRBV3-1	TRBD2
TGCAGCGCGGGAGGGGGCCGTAATTCACCCCTCCACTTT	CSAGGGRNSPLHF	.	13	TRBJ1-6	TRBV29-1	TRBD1
TGCGCCAGCAGCTTGGAAGGGAGGGCCTTGGATGGCTACACCTTC	CASSLEGRALDGYTF	.	15	TRBJ1-2	TRBV5-1	.
TGTGCCAGCAGCTTCGCTGACAGGGACTATGGCTACACCTTC	CASSFADRDYGYTF	once	14	TRBJ1-2	TRBV7-9	TRBD1
TGTGCCAGCAGCCCCCGCCTAAGCACCGGGGAGCTGTTTTTT	CASSPRLSTGELFF	.	14	TRBJ2-2	TRBV7-2	.
TGTGCCACCAGCGGCCAGCGGGGTCCCTACGAGCAGTACTTC	CATSGQRGPYEQYF	.	14	TRBJ2-7	TRBV15	TRBD2
TGTGCCAGCAGTCAGGAGGGGGCCGGGGAGCTGTTTTTT	CASSQEGAGELFF	.	13	TRBJ2-2	TRBV12-3/TRBV12-4	.
TGCAGTGCTAGGGATCCAGCAGTTAGCAATCAGCCCCAGCATTTT	CSARDPAVSNQPQHF	.	15	TRBJ1-5	TRBV20-1	.
TGTGCCGTGGCAGGGGCTTCAGATACGCAGTATTTT	CAVAGASDTQYF	.	12	TRBJ2-3	TRBV6-1	.
TGCAGCGTTCGCAGAGCTGGCCTCTATGGCTACACCTTC	CSVRRAGLYGYTF	.	13	TRBJ1-2	TRBV29-1	.
TGTGCCAGCAGAGCGTACCAAGAGACCCAGTACTTC	CASRAYQETQYF	.	12	TRBJ2-5	TRBV7-9	.
TGCAGCGTTATACTTACAGGGATGAACACTGAAGCTTTCTTT	CSVILTGMNTEAFF	.	14	TRBJ1-1	TRBV29-1	.
TGCAGCGTTGACCAGACGGCGAGCACTGAAGCTTTCTTT	CSVDQTASTEAFF	.	13	TRBJ1-1	TRBV29-1	.
TGTGCCACACAGGGGGCGCTTGAAGCCCTAGCCAAAAACATTCAGTACTTC	CATQGALEALAKNIQYF	.	17	TRBJ2-4	TRBV5-6	TRBD1
TGTGCCAGCAATACCGGGACAGGAGCCTACAATGAGCAGTTCTTC	CASNTGTGAYNEQFF	.	15	TRBJ2-1	TRBV28	TRBD1
TGTGCCAGCAGTTCACGGCAGGTTGGGCAGCCCCAGCATTTT	CASSSRQVGQPQHF	.	14	TRBJ1-5	TRBV28	.
TGCAGTGCAAGGGGCGGAGATGGCTACACCTTC	CSARGGDGYTF	.	11	TRBJ1-2	TRBV20-1	.
TGCGCCAGCAGCGGGCAGGGCGGGAACAATGAGCAGTTCTTC	CASSGQGGNNEQFF	.	14	TRBJ2-1	TRBV5-1	.